Below are 10 T cell receptor beta chains sequenced from a single sample in a study of early T cells in non-severe SARS-CoV-2 infection. TCRdb redid the calling of the 5' RACE reads with MiXCR, one entry per CDR3 protein. The sample lists tens of thousands of distinct CDR3 sequences, 4.5% seen once, with roughly 7.7% in the top ten. Specimen: whole blood. The receptors shown here come from an adult who was a healthcare worker with PCR-confirmed SARS-CoV-2 infection or an uninfected control (not recorded which).

This clonotype was counted many times. V and J are TRBV19 and TRBJ2-1; 14 nucleotides line up with TRBD2. V lost 8 bases to trimming and J lost 6 bases; unmatched junction nucleotides: 6. Germline CDR1 reads LNHDA; CDR2 reads SQIVND (reference sequence). This CDR3 has 15 residues. In DNA form, the CDR3 reads TGTGCCAGTTGCCGACTAGCGGGGGGGAGCAATGAGCAGTTCTTC. Its translation is CASCRLAGGSNEQFF.

In this sample, this clonotype turned up many times. The chain employs TRBV20-1 and TRBJ2-3; TRBD2 might be the D (6 bases). V dropped 1 base and J dropped 4 bases, with 12 bases sitting between them. This CDR3 is 14 amino acids long. Germline loops: CDR1 DFQATT, CDR2 SNEGSKA (reference sequence). For the CDR3, the DNA is TGCAGTGCTAGAGCTTTGGGAGGTCCAGATACGCAGTATTTT. As protein: CSARALGGPDTQYF.

Within the sample, this clonotype is medium-sized. V is TRBV7-6 and J is TRBJ2-5; D remains ambiguous. This CDR3 is built from 12 residues. CDR1 is SGHVS, CDR2 FNYEAQ, per germline. Trimming removed 1 base at V and 1 base at J, with 1 base between. The CDR3 protein is CASSLGQETQYF. CDR3 nucleotides: TGTGCCAGCAGCTTAGGCCAAGAGACCCAGTACTTC.

V usage is TRBV20-1 and J usage is TRBJ2-2; a weak D match, TRBD2 (6 bases). Trimming took 3 bases from V and 0 from J, leaving 8 bases between them. CDR1 is DFQATT, CDR2 SNEGSKA, per germline (reference sequence). The CDR3 has 14 amino acids. CDR3 DNA: TGCAGTGCTAGCGGGACTTCGAACACCGGGGAGCTGTTTTTT. Its translation is CSASGTSNTGELFF.

Relative to its sample, this clonotype is medium-sized. CDR3 sequence (DNA): TGTGCCAGCAGCTTAGGACCCTACCCCCACACAGATACGCAGTATTTT. Protein: CASSLGPYPHTDTQYF. The chain uses TRBV11-1 and TRBJ2-3; no reliable D call. From germline, CDR1 is SGHAT and CDR2 FQDESV (reference sequence). V gave up 1 base and J gave up 2 bases, with 13 bases separating them. There are 16 residues in the CDR3. Full variable domain (rest looked up from reference TRBV11-1 and TRBJ2-3): EAEVAQSPRYKITEKSQAVAFWCDPISGHATLYWYRQILGQGPELLVQFQDESVVDDSQLPKDRFSAERLKGVDSTLKIQPAELGDSAMYLCASSLGPYPHTDTQYFGPGTRLTVL.

This clonotype was found many times. The chain uses TRBV7-2 and TRBJ2-3; D is unclear. The CDR3 is 15 amino acids. V gave up 1 base and J gave up 4 bases, with 12 bases separating them. CDR1 and CDR2 (germline): SGHTA, FQGNSA. CDR3 region: CASSLEGLIADTQYF. In DNA, the CDR3 is TGTGCCAGCAGCTTAGAAGGGTTGATTGCAGATACGCAGTATTTT.

Relative to its sample, this clonotype is medium-sized (0.01 to 0.1%). The rearrangement uses TRBV5-1 and TRBJ2-5, with D unresolved. Germline CDR1 and CDR2: SGHRS and YFSETQ. V lost 4 bases to trimming and J lost 2 bases, with 6 bases between them. The CDR3 runs 12 residues. The CDR3 loop is CASSHGQETQYF. Written as DNA, the CDR3 is TGCGCCAGCAGCCACGGGCAAGAGACCCAGTACTTC.

This clonotype was seen at least ten times. The rearrangement joins TRBV7-2 to TRBJ2-1; D is unclear. The CDR3 is 12 amino acids. Germline V gives CDR1 SGHTA, CDR2 FQGNSA. V shed 3 bases and J shed 8 bases, with 8 bases lying between them. The CDR3 loop reads CASSLQGYEQFF. The CDR3 DNA is TGTGCCAGCAGCTTGCAAGGCTATGAGCAGTTCTTC.

This clonotype was picked up many times. The chain employs TRBV18 and TRBJ2-5; D gene ambiguous. Trimming pared 2 bases from V and 0 bases from J, leaving 10 bases between. CDR1 and CDR2 from the germline V gene are KGHSH and LQKENI. This CDR3 region has 15 residues. The CDR3 sequence is CASSPYSSYQETQYF. CDR3 sequence (DNA): TGTGCCAGCTCACCATATTCCTCGTACCAAGAGACCCAGTACTTC.

In this sample, this clonotype turned up many times. The J gene is TRBJ2-7, the V gene TRBV7-2; TRBD2 aligns across 7 bases. Germline CDR1 SGHTA, CDR2 FQGNSA. This CDR3 is built from 14 residues. Trimming cost V 1 base and J 6 bases; bases outside gene matches: 6. For the CDR3, the DNA is TGTGCCAGCAGCTTAGTTAGGTCGGGGGGCGAGCAGTACTTC. Its translation is CASSLVRSGGEQYF.